This is a list of T cell receptor beta chains from one sample in a study of blood T cell repertoires in COVID-19. The method was immunoSEQ multiplex PCR; TCRdb's version includes in-frame clones alone and lacks a portion of them. This sample has 300,000 to 400,000 clones, with about 90% found just once. Source material: peripheral blood. All receptors come from a woman between 18 and 29 years old who had recovered from COVID-19. Both conserved end residues are part of each CDR3. Fields, in order: D gene, clone size, J gene, V gene, CDR3 DNA, CDR3 protein. A D gene is named only where the DNA matches it firmly. Clone size is shown for a subset of rows, as once, few, many or a class of expanded clone.

d_call: TRBD2
clone_size: NA
j_call: TRBJ2-3
v_call: TRBV28
cdr3_nt: TGTGCCAGCAGTTTCCCGAGCGGGAGAGGCACAGATACGCAGTATTTT
cdr3_aa: CASSFPSGRGTDTQYF

d_call: TRBD1
clone_size: NA
j_call: TRBJ1-6
v_call: TRBV19
cdr3_nt: TGTGCCAGTAGTATCATGAACAGGGGAGGAAATTCACCCCTCCACTTT
cdr3_aa: CASSIMNRGGNSPLHF

d_call: NA
clone_size: NA
j_call: TRBJ1-5
v_call: TRBV7-9
cdr3_nt: TGTGCCAGCAGCTTAAGTGATCCCGGGCAGCCCCAGCATTTT
cdr3_aa: CASSLSDPGQPQHF

d_call: NA
clone_size: once
j_call: TRBJ1-3
v_call: TRBV29-1
cdr3_nt: TGCAGCGTTCTCTCTGGAAACACCATATATTTT
cdr3_aa: CSVLSGNTIYF

d_call: NA
clone_size: NA
j_call: TRBJ2-1
v_call: TRBV6-2/TRBV6-3
cdr3_nt: TGTGCCAGCAGTTACAAGGGGGGGTCTGCGGGCGTCAAGTTCTTC
cdr3_aa: CASSYKGGSAGVKFF

d_call: TRBD2
clone_size: NA
j_call: TRBJ2-3
v_call: TRBV5-4
cdr3_nt: TGTGCCAGCAGCTTGGTCCAAGGGAGGGCGGATACGCAGTATTTT
cdr3_aa: CASSLVQGRADTQYF

d_call: TRBD2
clone_size: NA
j_call: TRBJ2-3
v_call: TRBV11-2
cdr3_nt: TGTGCCAGCACCATTAGCGGGCAAGGAACAGATACGCAGTATTTT
cdr3_aa: CASTISGQGTDTQYF

d_call: NA
clone_size: NA
j_call: TRBJ2-5
v_call: TRBV5-4
cdr3_nt: TGTGCCAGCAGCGCCCTACTAGGAGAGACCCAGTACTTC
cdr3_aa: CASSALLGETQYF

d_call: TRBD2
clone_size: NA
j_call: TRBJ2-3
v_call: TRBV5-1
cdr3_nt: TGCGCCAGCAGCTTGGCGGGACTAGCGGGGGGAAACACAGATACGCAGTATTTT
cdr3_aa: CASSLAGLAGGNTDTQYF

d_call: TRBD2
clone_size: NA
j_call: TRBJ2-1
v_call: TRBV7-2
cdr3_nt: TGTGCCAGCAGCTTAACTTCCGGGACTATATACAATGAGCAGTTCTTC
cdr3_aa: CASSLTSGTIYNEQFF

d_call: NA
clone_size: NA
j_call: TRBJ2-1
v_call: TRBV11-3
cdr3_nt: TGTGCCAGCAGCTTAGTGCTGGCGGGACCTTACAATGAGCAGTTCTTC
cdr3_aa: CASSLVLAGPYNEQFF

d_call: NA
clone_size: NA
j_call: TRBJ1-6
v_call: TRBV10-1
cdr3_nt: TGCGCCAGCAGTGCTAGATCCGGCTCAGCCCTCCACTTT
cdr3_aa: CASSARSGSALHF

d_call: NA
clone_size: NA
j_call: TRBJ1-4
v_call: TRBV12-5
cdr3_nt: TGTGCTAGTGGTTTTTCCGGGGGAACCTTAAATGAAAAACTGTTTTTT
cdr3_aa: CASGFSGGTLNEKLFF

d_call: NA
clone_size: NA
j_call: TRBJ1-1
v_call: TRBV12-3/TRBV12-4
cdr3_nt: TGTGCCAGCAGTTTTACAGGGCGGACTGAAGCTTTCTTT
cdr3_aa: CASSFTGRTEAFF

d_call: TRBD2
clone_size: NA
j_call: TRBJ2-3
v_call: TRBV6-6
cdr3_nt: TGTGCCAGCAGGACCGGGAGGGCTGGAGATACGCAGTATTTT
cdr3_aa: CASRTGRAGDTQYF

d_call: NA
clone_size: NA
j_call: TRBJ1-5
v_call: TRBV10-1
cdr3_nt: TGCGCCAGCTGGCGCGGAGATTATAGCAATCAGCCCCAGCATTTT
cdr3_aa: CASWRGDYSNQPQHF

d_call: NA
clone_size: once
j_call: TRBJ1-5
v_call: TRBV28
cdr3_nt: TGTGCCAGCAGTTCCAGAGTACAGTCCCAGCATTTT
cdr3_aa: CASSSRVQSQHF

d_call: NA
clone_size: NA
j_call: TRBJ1-1
v_call: TRBV10-3
cdr3_nt: TGTGCCATCAGTGACCACCCTGGGAGGACGAACACTGAAGCTTTCTTT
cdr3_aa: CAISDHPGRTNTEAFF

d_call: NA
clone_size: NA
j_call: TRBJ1-1
v_call: TRBV4-1
cdr3_nt: TGCGCCAGCAGCCAAGGAGGGAGGGACACTGAAGCTTTCTTT
cdr3_aa: CASSQGGRDTEAFF

d_call: TRBD2
clone_size: NA
j_call: TRBJ2-3
v_call: TRBV3-1/TRBV3-2
cdr3_nt: TGTGCCAGCAGCCAGGAGGGCGGGAGCTGGGGCACAGATACGCAGTATTTT
cdr3_aa: CASSQEGGSWGTDTQYF

d_call: TRBD2
clone_size: NA
j_call: TRBJ2-3
v_call: TRBV7-9
cdr3_nt: TGTGCCAGCAGCCCAGGGCTAGCGGGAGGAGCAGATACGCAGTATTTT
cdr3_aa: CASSPGLAGGADTQYF

d_call: TRBD2
clone_size: NA
j_call: TRBJ2-1
v_call: TRBV5-1
cdr3_nt: TGCGCCAGCGGACTAGCGGGAGATTCGAATGAGCAGTTCTTC
cdr3_aa: CASGLAGDSNEQFF

d_call: NA
clone_size: NA
j_call: TRBJ1-2
v_call: TRBV5-4
cdr3_nt: TGTGCCAGCAGCAGGGTGGGGACAATCTATGGCTACACCTTC
cdr3_aa: CASSRVGTIYGYTF

d_call: TRBD1
clone_size: NA
j_call: TRBJ1-4
v_call: TRBV11-2
cdr3_nt: TGTGCCAGCAGCTTGACCGGGACAGTTGATGAAAAACTGTTTTTT
cdr3_aa: CASSLTGTVDEKLFF

d_call: TRBD2
clone_size: NA
j_call: TRBJ2-1
v_call: TRBV5-1
cdr3_nt: TGCGCCAGTGCTAGCGGGAGTTATGAGCAGTTCTTC
cdr3_aa: CASASGSYEQFF

d_call: TRBD1
clone_size: NA
j_call: TRBJ2-2
v_call: TRBV9
cdr3_nt: TGTGCCAGCAGCGTCGGACAGGGAAGGAACACCGGGGAGCTGTTTTTT
cdr3_aa: CASSVGQGRNTGELFF

d_call: TRBD1
clone_size: NA
j_call: TRBJ1-5
v_call: TRBV5-4
cdr3_nt: TGTGCCAGCAGCCTACAGGGGGACAATCAGCCCCAGCATTTT
cdr3_aa: CASSLQGDNQPQHF

d_call: NA
clone_size: NA
j_call: TRBJ1-2
v_call: TRBV9
cdr3_nt: TGTGCCAGCAGCGTAGGTGGCAGCTATGGCTACACCTTC
cdr3_aa: CASSVGGSYGYTF

d_call: NA
clone_size: NA
j_call: TRBJ1-1
v_call: TRBV30
cdr3_nt: TGTGCCTGGAGTGGCAGGGGTTTTGACACTGAAGCTTTCTTT
cdr3_aa: CAWSGRGFDTEAFF

d_call: TRBD1
clone_size: NA
j_call: TRBJ1-2
v_call: TRBV6-5
cdr3_nt: TGTGCCAGCAGTCACTACAGGGGGACCTATGGCTACACCTTC
cdr3_aa: CASSHYRGTYGYTF

d_call: NA
clone_size: NA
j_call: TRBJ2-5
v_call: TRBV2
cdr3_nt: TGTGCCAGCAGTAGAGTGGGGAGTGGAGGGATAGAGACCCAGTACTTC
cdr3_aa: CASSRVGSGGIETQYF

d_call: TRBD1
clone_size: NA
j_call: TRBJ1-2
v_call: TRBV12-3/TRBV12-4
cdr3_nt: TGTGCCAGCAGTCCACAGGGGGGCCGTGGCTACACCTTC
cdr3_aa: CASSPQGGRGYTF

d_call: NA
clone_size: NA
j_call: TRBJ1-4
v_call: TRBV29-1
cdr3_nt: TGCAGCGGCCGAGGGTGGAGTAATGAAAAACTGTTTTTT
cdr3_aa: CSGRGWSNEKLFF

d_call: NA
clone_size: NA
j_call: TRBJ2-2
v_call: TRBV10-2
cdr3_nt: TGCGCCAGCAGTGTGGGTCAGGGGTGGTTTGGCGGGGAGCTGTTTTTT
cdr3_aa: CASSVGQGWFGGELFF

d_call: NA
clone_size: NA
j_call: TRBJ1-2
v_call: TRBV6-5
cdr3_nt: TGTGCCAGCAGCTCCACCGCGGGCTATGGCTACACCTTC
cdr3_aa: CASSSTAGYGYTF

d_call: NA
clone_size: NA
j_call: TRBJ1-3
v_call: TRBV7-9
cdr3_nt: TGTGCCAGCAGCGAGTCGGAGGGAGGAAACACCATATATTTT
cdr3_aa: CASSESEGGNTIYF

d_call: NA
clone_size: few
j_call: TRBJ2-1
v_call: TRBV12-3/TRBV12-4
cdr3_nt: TGTGCCAGCAGTTTCGATGAGCAGTTCTTC
cdr3_aa: CASSFDEQFF

d_call: TRBD2
clone_size: NA
j_call: TRBJ2-2
v_call: TRBV3-1/TRBV3-2
cdr3_nt: TGTGCCAGCACTAAAACCCCTAGCGGGAGGGCCGGGGAGCTGTTTTTT
cdr3_aa: CASTKTPSGRAGELFF

d_call: NA
clone_size: NA
j_call: TRBJ2-5
v_call: TRBV5-1
cdr3_nt: TGCGCCAGCAGCTTGGGTGAGGGACTTGAGACCCAGTACTTC
cdr3_aa: CASSLGEGLETQYF

d_call: TRBD1
clone_size: NA
j_call: TRBJ1-2
v_call: TRBV18
cdr3_nt: TGTGCCAGCTCAGCCCAAACAGGGGCGGATGGCTACACCTTC
cdr3_aa: CASSAQTGADGYTF

d_call: TRBD1
clone_size: NA
j_call: TRBJ2-1
v_call: TRBV10-3
cdr3_nt: TGTGCCATCAGTGAACACAGGGGGGTAAATGAGCAGTTCTTC
cdr3_aa: CAISEHRGVNEQFF

d_call: TRBD1
clone_size: few
j_call: TRBJ2-1
v_call: TRBV6-5
cdr3_nt: TGTGCCAGCAGTTACTCCGCACAGGGGGTCAATGAGCAGTTCTTC
cdr3_aa: CASSYSAQGVNEQFF

d_call: NA
clone_size: NA
j_call: TRBJ1-4
v_call: TRBV7-9
cdr3_nt: TGTGCCAGCAGCTTATTCGGGGGAGGGACTAATGAAAAACTGTTTTTT
cdr3_aa: CASSLFGGGTNEKLFF

d_call: TRBD2
clone_size: once
j_call: TRBJ2-1
v_call: TRBV3-1/TRBV3-2
cdr3_nt: TGTGCCAGCAGCCAACATCTTGGAGCGGGAAACAATGAGCAGTTCTTC
cdr3_aa: CASSQHLGAGNNEQFF

d_call: TRBD1
clone_size: NA
j_call: TRBJ2-2
v_call: TRBV12-5
cdr3_nt: TGTGCTAGTGGTTTCATCCGGGACAGGATGTTTTCCACCGGGGAGCTGTTTTTT
cdr3_aa: CASGFIRDRMFSTGELFF

d_call: NA
clone_size: NA
j_call: TRBJ1-2
v_call: TRBV15
cdr3_nt: TGTGCCACCAGTACTAATTACGGGACATCCTATGGCTACACCTTC
cdr3_aa: CATSTNYGTSYGYTF

d_call: NA
clone_size: NA
j_call: TRBJ2-2
v_call: TRBV5-6
cdr3_nt: TGTGCCAGCAGCTTGGCCAGGGGATACACCGGGGAGCTGTTTTTT
cdr3_aa: CASSLARGYTGELFF

d_call: TRBD2
clone_size: NA
j_call: TRBJ2-2
v_call: TRBV6-6
cdr3_nt: TGTGCCAGCAGTCAGATTATTCCGACAGGGGCAAGGGGACTAGCGTCCACCGGGGAGCTGTTTTTT
cdr3_aa: CASSQIIPTGARGLASTGELFF

d_call: TRBD2
clone_size: NA
j_call: TRBJ2-5
v_call: TRBV4-3
cdr3_nt: TGCGCCAGCAGCCAAGATTGGTCCCGGCCTAGCGGGAACGCGGAGACCCAGTACTTC
cdr3_aa: CASSQDWSRPSGNAETQYF

d_call: NA
clone_size: NA
j_call: TRBJ1-1
v_call: TRBV29-1
cdr3_nt: TGCAGCGTAGGACAGAACACTGAAGCTTTCTTT
cdr3_aa: CSVGQNTEAFF